These 30 T cell receptor beta chains were sequenced from one sample in a study of identical twins. TCRdb fed the 5' RACE reads into MiXCR, producing one record per CDR3 protein. The repertoire consists of 650,000 to 800,000 distinct CDR3 sequences, with over 8.5% occurring once and the leading ten covering approximately 0.94%. The same sample was also studied in work on yellow fever vaccine responses in identical twins.

The sample was PBMCs. The receptor source for this set is a young woman in good health.

This clonotype was seen a few times. The chain couples TRBV6-1 to TRBJ2-2, with D hard to call. CDR3 length: 14 amino acids. V was clipped by 8 bases and J by 1 base, with 11 bases between them. Per germline, CDR1 MNHNS and CDR2 SASEGT. CDR3 in amino acids: CASRMRLNTGELFF. DNA of the CDR3: TGTGCCAGCCGGATGAGATTGAACACCGGGGAGCTGTTTTTT.

The chain links TRBV7-2 to TRBJ2-2, with TRBD1 matching 9 bases. From germline, CDR1 is SGHTA and CDR2 FQGNSA. The CDR3 has 14 amino acids. V trimming: 5 bases; J trimming: 6 bases; junction bases outside the gene matches: 4. The DNA of the CDR3 is TGTGCCAGCAGCGCCTGGGACAGGGCCGGGGAGCTGTTTTTT. Translated, it gives CASSAWDRAGELFF.

This clonotype was detected a few times. The CDR3 DNA is TGTGCCAGCAGTTACTCGCCCGGGCAAGGCTACACCTTC. Its protein is CASSYSPGQGYTF. The rearrangement joins TRBV6-5 to TRBJ1-2; no definite D call. Germline V gene data show CDR1 as MNHEY and CDR2 as SVGAGI. This CDR3 is 13 amino acids long. V gave up 0 bases and J gave up 8 bases, with 10 bases separating them.

In this sample, this clonotype turned up a few times. The chain has TRBV3-1 and TRBJ2-3; TRBD1 aligns across 8 bases. V lost 4 bases and J lost 8; bases outside the gene matches: 14. The CDR3 length is 16 residues. Germline lookup yields CDR1 LGHDT and CDR2 YNNKEL (reference sequence). The CDR3 sequence is CASSPGQGRSRGTQYF. CDR3 DNA: TGTGCCAGCAGCCCCGGACAGGGTCGTAGCAGAGGTACGCAGTATTTT.

This clonotype was found a few times. The rearrangement uses TRBV4-3 and TRBJ2-1; 12 positions agree with TRBD2. Germline CDR1 is LGHNA and CDR2 is YSLEER. V was pared by 0 bases and J by 7 bases, with 16 bases of the junction left unmatched. The CDR3 covers 20 residues. The CDR3 DNA sequence: TGCGCCAGCAGCCAAGACGGCTCTAGCGGGAGGGCCTTGGATATGAATGAGCAGTTCTTC. Protein product: CASSQDGSSGRALDMNEQFF.

This chain links TRBV27 with TRBJ2-3; no firm D call. This CDR3 has 15 amino acids. The germline V gene encodes CDR1 MNHEY and CDR2 SMNVEV (reference sequence). V gave up 0 bases and J gave up 2 bases, with 9 bases separating them. The CDR3 loop reads CASSLSSVFTDTQYF. The CDR3 DNA sequence: TGTGCCAGCAGTTTATCCTCGGTATTCACAGATACGCAGTATTTT.

This clonotype was counted at least ten times. This chain links TRBV7-2 with TRBJ2-7; unclear D gene. CDR3 size: 12 residues. Germline values: CDR1 SGHTA, CDR2 FQGNSA. Trimming removed 0 bases from V and 6 bases from J, with 6 bases in between. The CDR3 reads CASSLAGIEQYF. The CDR3 nucleotides are TGTGCCAGCAGCTTAGCCGGCATCGAGCAGTACTTC. Supplemented by reference TRBV7-2 and TRBJ2-7, the full variable domain reads GAGVSQSPSNKVTEKGKDVELRCDPISGHTALYWYRQSLGQGLEFLIYFQGNSAPDKSGLPSDRFSAERTGGSVSTLTIQRTQQEDSAVYLCASSLAGIEQYFGPGTRLTVT.

The J gene is TRBJ2-6, the V gene TRBV6-2 or TRBV6-3; 9 nucleotides match TRBD1. V was pared by 5 bases and J by 4 bases, with 6 bases of the junction left unmatched. The germline V gene has CDR1 MNHEY and CDR2 SVGEGT. The CDR3 totals 16 residues. The CDR3 bases are TGTGCCAGCAGTCCCTGGACAGGGGTCGGGGCCAACGTCCTGACTTTC. It translates to CASSPWTGVGANVLTF.

This clonotype showed up many times. The chain uses TRBV4-3 and TRBJ2-3, with TRBD2 matching over 13 bases. The length of the CDR3 is 16 residues. Per germline, CDR1 LGHNA and CDR2 YSLEER. V lost 1 base, J lost 3 bases, and 1 base stayed unmatched. The CDR3 loop is CASSQGLAGGTDTQYF. In DNA form, the CDR3 reads TGCGCCAGCAGCCAAGGACTAGCGGGAGGAACAGATACGCAGTATTTT.

The sample holds many counts of this clonotype. The CDR3, as DNA: TGTGCCAGCAGCTCGTACTCGTGGTCGGAGACCCAGTACTTC. It codes for CASSSYSWSETQYF. This chain links TRBV9 with TRBJ2-5; D not certain. CDR1 and CDR2 from the germline V gene are SGDLS and YYNGEE. This CDR3 has 14 amino acids. The V gene lost 4 bases and the J gene lost 5 bases, with 15 bases spanning the gap.

This clonotype was seen a handful of times. The chain employs TRBV10-3 and TRBJ2-1, with 8 bases fitting TRBD1. The CDR3 covers 15 residues. From germline, CDR1 is ENHRY and CDR2 SYGVKD. Unmatched junction bases numbered 9, after V lost 6 bases and J lost 5 bases. The CDR3 protein is CAIRSDRGSDNEQFF. The CDR3 nucleotides read TGTGCCATCAGATCCGACAGGGGTTCGGACAATGAGCAGTTCTTC.

This chain connects TRBV5-1 to TRBJ1-1; weak D call: TRBD1 (5 bases). The V and J ends lost 5 bases and 5 bases respectively, with 13 bases between them. Germline CDR1 reads SGHRS; CDR2 reads YFSETQ. This CDR3 comprises 13 residues. CDR3 region: CASRNQGETEAFF. CDR3 coding DNA: TGCGCCAGCAGGAACCAGGGAGAGACTGAAGCTTTCTTT.

This chain links TRBV6-5 with TRBJ1-1; no clear D. The V end was cut by 5 bases, the J end by 3 bases, with 4 bases between. Per germline, CDR1 MNHEY and CDR2 SVGAGI. This CDR3 region has 11 residues. The CDR3 DNA reads TGTGCCAGCAGTACGGACACTGAAGCTTTCTTT. Amino acid sequence: CASSTDTEAFF.

This clonotype was seen a handful of times. The chain combines TRBV4-2 with TRBJ2-5; D remains unclear. CDR3 size: 16 residues. Per germline, CDR1 LGHNA and CDR2 YNFKEQ. V lost 0 bases to trimming and J lost 6 bases, with 17 bases between them. DNA for the CDR3: TGTGCCAGCAGCCAAGATGGGGTTGACCATCTTAAGACCCAGTACTTC. Encoded protein: CASSQDGVDHLKTQYF.

This clonotype was recorded many times. The V gene is TRBV4-2, the J gene TRBJ2-1; perhaps D is TRBD1 or TRBD2 (5 bases each). V lost 1 base and J 0 bases, leaving 10 bases between the germline ends. This CDR3 contains 16 residues. Germline V gene data show CDR1 as LGHNA and CDR2 as YNFKEQ. In DNA, the CDR3 is TGTGCCAGCAGCCAAGCATCAGGGAGCTCCTACAATGAGCAGTTCTTC. As protein: CASSQASGSSYNEQFF.

This clonotype was counted only a few times. The chain links TRBV5-1 to TRBJ2-6; 9 bases match TRBD1. The CDR3 spans 18 residues. Trimming removed 4 bases from V and 0 bases from J; junction bases left unmatched: 8. The germline gives CDR1 SGHRS, CDR2 YFSETQ. The CDR3 sequence is CASSKGQGKSSGANVLTF. The CDR3 DNA reads as TGCGCCAGCAGCAAAGGACAGGGGAAAAGCTCTGGGGCCAACGTCCTGACTTTC.

This clonotype was seen ten or more times. The chain joins TRBV12-3 or TRBV12-4 to TRBJ2-1, with 8 bases fitting TRBD1. J was trimmed by 6 bases and V by 3 bases; bases with no gene match: 10. The CDR3 sequence is 16 residues long. CDR3 protein: CASSFDTGGISNEQFF. CDR3 in DNA: TGTGCCAGCAGTTTTGATACAGGGGGAATTAGCAATGAGCAGTTCTTC.

This clonotype was recorded at least ten times. The V gene is TRBV7-9, the J gene TRBJ2-7; D remains unclear. This CDR3 comprises 16 residues. Trimming pared 4 bases from V and 1 base from J, leaving 17 bases between. The germline CDR1 and CDR2 sequences are SEHNR and FQNEAQ (reference sequence). CDR3 protein: CASSSTVGEPSYEQYF. The CDR3 DNA is TGTGCCAGCAGCTCCACGGTTGGGGAACCATCCTACGAGCAGTACTTC.

The J gene is TRBJ2-2, the V gene TRBV6-5, with unresolved D. The germline V and J ends were trimmed by 0 bases and 7 bases, with 6 bases remaining between them. Germline V gives CDR1 MNHEY, CDR2 SVGAGI. This CDR3 has 13 amino acids. In DNA form, the CDR3 reads TGTGCCAGCAGTTACTCAGGGAACGGGGAGCTGTTTTTT. This sequence encodes CASSYSGNGELFF.

The V call is TRBV2, the J call TRBJ1-6; 9 bases match TRBD1. V lost 2 bases and J lost 14; bases outside the gene matches: 4. CDR1 is SNHLY and CDR2 is FYNNEI in the germline V gene. The CDR3 contains 13 residues. The DNA of the CDR3 is TGTGCCAGCAGTGAATCCGGGACAGGGTCCCTCCACTTT. Amino acids: CASSESGTGSLHF.

This chain uses TRBV7-2 with TRBJ2-5; 9 positions match TRBD1. The germline V gene encodes CDR1 SGHTA and CDR2 FQGNSA. This CDR3 region has 14 residues. J lost 3 bases, V lost 5 bases, and 4 bases had no gene match. DNA for the CDR3: TGTGCCAGCAGCCAGGGGACAGGGAAAGAGACCCAGTACTTC. It is translated as CASSQGTGKETQYF.

This clonotype has at least ten counts. The chain carries TRBV12-3 or TRBV12-4 and TRBJ2-5; TRBD2 aligns across 10 bases. The ends lost 3 bases at V and 7 bases at J; junction bases unmatched: 11. CDR3 size: 16 residues. As DNA, the CDR3 is TGTGCCAGCAGTTTGGGAAGCGGGGGGGCCGTGGGGACCCAGTACTTC. Translated, it gives CASSLGSGGAVGTQYF.

This clonotype was counted only a few times. This chain uses TRBV6-1 with TRBJ2-7, with D perhaps assigned TRBD1 or TRBD2 (5 bases each). The CDR3 is 14 amino acids. Germline V lookup: CDR1 MNHNS, CDR2 SASEGT. Trimming pared 5 bases from V and 4 bases from J, leaving 15 bases between. The CDR3: CASSPSRDGYEQYF. The CDR3 bases are TGTGCCAGCAGTCCATCCCGGGACGGGTACGAGCAGTACTTC.

This clonotype has just a few counts. The V and J genes are TRBV3-1 and TRBJ2-2; D unclear. This CDR3 spans 15 amino acids. V gave up 0 bases and J gave up 7 bases, with 12 bases separating them. The germline V gene has CDR1 LGHDT and CDR2 YNNKEL (reference sequence). The CDR3 sequence: CASSQDRRTLGELFF. CDR3 bases: TGTGCCAGCAGCCAAGATCGAAGGACCCTCGGGGAGCTGTTTTTT.

This clonotype was seen at least ten times. This chain connects TRBV11-2 to TRBJ2-1; D might be TRBD1 (7 bases). With 8 bases removed from V and 8 bases from J, the gap between germline ends came to 19 bases. The CDR3 runs to 14 residues. The germline gives CDR1 SGHAT, CDR2 FQNNGV. The CDR3 DNA is TGTGCCAGCCATACAGGAGGGGGCCCTGATGAGCAGTTCTTC. Its translation: CASHTGGGPDEQFF.

The chain joins TRBV29-1 to TRBJ2-7; D possibly matches TRBD1 or TRBD2 (5 bases each). CDR1 SQVTM and CDR2 ANQGSEA come from the germline V gene. The CDR3 runs to 13 residues. V lost 3 bases and J 4 bases, leaving 13 bases between the germline ends. CDR3 DNA: TGCAGCGTTGAGGGGACCGCCCCATACGAGCAGTACTTC. It specifies CSVEGTAPYEQYF.

This clonotype was found many times. The V call is TRBV12-3 or TRBV12-4, the J call TRBJ1-6, with D unclear. CDR3 length equals 12 residues. V lost 5 bases and J lost 12, with 11 bases in between. The CDR3 DNA follows: TGTGCCAGCAGTACCCCCCCTGGACCCCTCCACTTT. Its translation: CASSTPPGPLHF.

This clonotype has a handful of counts. The gene calls are TRBV20-1 and TRBJ1-2; 9 bases match TRBD1. This CDR3 spans 14 amino acids. J lost 2 bases, V lost 2 bases, and 3 bases had no gene match. Germline assignment: CDR1 DFQATT and CDR2 SNEGSKA (reference sequence). In DNA form, the CDR3 reads TGCAGTGCTAGATTGACAGGGGGAAACTATGGCTACACCTTC. This sequence encodes CSARLTGGNYGYTF.

Only a few counts were recorded for this clonotype. J is TRBJ2-3 and V is TRBV29-1; D might be TRBD2 (5 bases). CDR1 and CDR2 from the germline V gene are SQVTM and ANQGSEA. The ends were cut back, 1 base at V and 10 bases at J, with 12 bases in the middle. This CDR3 has 12 amino acids. The chain's CDR3 is CSVEGGSWAQYF. The CDR3 nucleotides are TGCAGCGTTGAAGGAGGGTCCTGGGCGCAGTATTTT.

Regarding this clonotype: At one end the junction does not follow the germline gene, possibly because of a read error. CDR3 sequence reads: CASSLSDRAQETQYF. CDR3 nucleotide sequence: TGTGCCAGCAGTTTATCTGACAGGGCCCAAGAAACCCAGTACTTC. The V call is TRBV28, the J call TRBJ2-5, with 7 bases matching TRBD1. In germline, CDR1 is MDHEN, CDR2 SYDVKM. The CDR3 runs 15 residues.